This entry lists 13 T cell receptor beta chains sequenced from one sample in a study of neurological immune-mediated disorders (dated by TCRdb to between 2017 and 2020). Libraries came from 5' RACE. The instrument was an Illumina HiSeq 2500. TCRdb trimmed public reads at Q25 via fastp, called clones via MiXCR and kept in-frame beta chains. Identical CDR3 proteins give one entry, which carries the most common genes and DNA. The sample table contains approximately 53,000 distinct CDR3 sequences; only one count was recorded for 8% to 10% of them. The ten largest make up about 1.6% of the sample. The sample's time point label is to be understood as: longitudinal time-point 1 (baseline). Sequencing used PBMCs. All receptors derive from a woman aged 35 to 49 in good health.

This clonotype was found many times. The rearrangement uses TRBV5-5 and TRBJ2-7; weak D call: TRBD1 (6 bases). From germline, CDR1 is SGHKS and CDR2 YYEKEE (reference sequence). The CDR3 is made up of 15 amino acids. V was pared by 4 bases and J by 2 bases, with 16 bases between. The chain's CDR3 is CASSQSGTQTYEQYF. DNA for the CDR3: TGTGCCAGCAGCCAATCCGGGACACAAACCTACGAGCAGTACTTC.

For this clonotype: The junction departs from the called germline gene at one end, perhaps through a read error. The chain is built from TRBV18 and TRBJ2-7, with D possibly being TRBD1 or TRBD2 (6 bases each). The germline V gene encodes CDR1 KGHSH and CDR2 LQKENI. This CDR3 is 13 amino acids long. CDR3 coding DNA: TGTGCCAGCTCACCGGGGGGCTCCTGCGAGCAGTACTTC. Amino acids: CASSPGGSCEQYF.

This clonotype came up many times. V gene TRBV5-5 combines with J gene TRBJ2-2, with D possibly being TRBD1 or TRBD2 (5 bases each). Germline V gene lookup returns CDR1 SGHKS and CDR2 YYEKEE (reference sequence). This CDR3 is 15 amino acids long. V lost 0 bases and J 1 base, leaving 7 bases between the germline ends. CDR3 sequence: CASSLEGRNTGELFF. CDR3 nucleotide sequence: TGTGCCAGCAGCTTGGAGGGACGGAACACCGGGGAGCTGTTTTTT.

This clonotype has ten or more counts. V and J are TRBV6-1 and TRBJ2-3; D may be TRBD1 (5 bases). The germline V and J ends were trimmed by 7 bases and 2 bases, with 16 bases remaining between them. The germline V gene has CDR1 MNHNS and CDR2 SASEGT. The CDR3 extends over 15 amino acids. The CDR3, as DNA: TGTGCCAGCACTGATCGACCGGACAACACAGATACGCAGTATTTT. This encodes CASTDRPDNTDTQYF.

In its sample, this clonotype was seen many times. The chain joins TRBV9 to TRBJ2-1, with 14 bases matching TRBD2. CDR1 and CDR2 (germline): SGDLS, YYNGEE. V was clipped by 4 bases and J by 9 bases; unmatched bases: 18. This CDR3 region has 19 residues. The DNA for the CDR3 is TGTGCCAGCAGCCCTAGGGAGGCGACTAGCGGGGGGGCAGCGGTTGAGCAGTTCTTC. Amino acids: CASSPREATSGGAAVEQFF.

This clonotype has at least ten counts. The chain's CDR3 is CASSPGTSGQETQYF. CDR3 coding DNA: TGCGCCAGCAGCCCGGGGACTAGCGGGCAAGAGACCCAGTACTTC. V usage is TRBV5-1 and J usage is TRBJ2-5, with 12 bases matching TRBD2. Unmatched junction bases numbered 3, after V lost 4 bases and J lost 2 bases. Germline V gene lookup returns CDR1 SGHRS and CDR2 YFSETQ. This CDR3 contains 15 residues.

This sequence joins TRBV29-1 and TRBJ2-3, with a possible D match to TRBD2 (5 bases). The germline V gene has CDR1 SQVTM and CDR2 ANQGSEA. V was cut by 6 bases and J by 10 bases, with 14 bases left in between. This CDR3 contains 11 residues. In DNA form, the CDR3 reads TGCAGCGTAAAATCACGGGGAGCGCAGTATTTT. Its translation is CSVKSRGAQYF.

This clonotype was seen a few times. The CDR3: CASSYSDGPEGYTF. The CDR3 DNA reads TGCGCCAGCAGCTATTCGGACGGGCCTGAAGGCTACACCTTC. The J gene is TRBJ1-2, the V gene TRBV5-1; no firm D call. The ends were cut back, 3 bases at V and 8 bases at J, with 17 bases in the middle. In germline, CDR1 is SGHRS, CDR2 YFSETQ. The CDR3 is made up of 14 amino acids.

This clonotype was observed at least ten times. V usage is TRBV9 and J usage is TRBJ2-6; the match to TRBD1 covers 8 bases. With V trimmed by 0 bases and J by 4 bases, 9 bases remained unmatched. The CDR3 consists of 18 residues. CDR1 and CDR2 from the germline V gene are SGDLS and YYNGEE. The CDR3 region is CASSVEGTGLGGANVLTF. The CDR3 DNA reads as TGTGCCAGCAGCGTAGAAGGGACAGGCCTCGGGGGGGCCAACGTCCTGACTTTC.

This clonotype was counted many times. The V gene is TRBV11-2, the J gene TRBJ2-1; D call uncertain. The CDR3 runs 12 residues. The germline V gene has CDR1 SGHAT and CDR2 FQNNGV. The V gene lost 0 bases and the J gene lost 7 bases, with 4 bases spanning the gap. The CDR3 nucleotides read TGTGCCAGCAGCTTAGAGCTGAATGAGCAGTTCTTC. Translated, it gives CASSLELNEQFF.

This clonotype was observed at least ten times. The chain carries TRBV5-1 and TRBJ2-1, with D perhaps assigned TRBD1 or TRBD2 (5 bases each). V was clipped by 4 bases and J by 0 bases, with 11 bases between them. CDR1 SGHRS and CDR2 YFSETQ come from the germline V gene. The CDR3 runs to 15 residues. The CDR3 reads CASSLGTGSYNEQFF. The CDR3 coding sequence is TGCGCCAGCAGCCTCGGGACGGGCTCCTACAATGAGCAGTTCTTC.

This clonotype was seen ten or more times. The J gene is TRBJ2-7, the V gene TRBV2; no clear D. This CDR3 comprises 14 residues. Per the germline V gene, CDR1 is SNHLY and CDR2 is FYNNEI. V dropped 4 bases and J dropped 4 bases, with 14 bases sitting between them. The CDR3 loop reads CASSVASVGYEQYF. The CDR3 DNA sequence: TGTGCCAGCAGTGTGGCGTCAGTGGGGTACGAGCAGTACTTC.

This clonotype was seen repeatedly, ten times or more. The chain recombines TRBV5-1 with TRBJ2-4; D is unclear. The CDR3 is 15 residues long. Between the trimmed V and J ends, which lost 0 bases and 7 bases, there was a span of 14 bases. Germline V gene lookup returns CDR1 SGHRS and CDR2 YFSETQ. CDR3 coding DNA: TGCGCCAGCAGCTTGGGAGGCGCTGGGATGAACATTCAGTACTTC. Amino acids: CASSLGGAGMNIQYF.